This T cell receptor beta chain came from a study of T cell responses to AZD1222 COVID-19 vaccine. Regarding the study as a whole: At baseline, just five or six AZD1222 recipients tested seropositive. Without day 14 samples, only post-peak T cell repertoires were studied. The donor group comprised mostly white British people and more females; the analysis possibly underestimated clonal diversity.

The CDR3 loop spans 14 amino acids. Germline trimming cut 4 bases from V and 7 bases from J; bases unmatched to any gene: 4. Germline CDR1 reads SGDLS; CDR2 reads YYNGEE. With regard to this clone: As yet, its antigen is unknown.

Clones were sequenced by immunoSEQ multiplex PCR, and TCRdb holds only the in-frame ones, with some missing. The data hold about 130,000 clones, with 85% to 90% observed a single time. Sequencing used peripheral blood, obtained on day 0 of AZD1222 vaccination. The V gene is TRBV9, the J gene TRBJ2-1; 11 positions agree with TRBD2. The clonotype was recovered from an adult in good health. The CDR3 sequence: CASSPSGGNNEQFF. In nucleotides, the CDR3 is TGTGCCAGCAGCCCTAGCGGGGGGAATAATGAGCAGTTCTTC. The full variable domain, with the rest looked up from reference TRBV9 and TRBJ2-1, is DSGVTQTPKHLITATGQRVTLRCSPRSGDLSVYWYQQSLDQGLQFLIQYYNGEERAKGNILERFSAQQFPDLHSELNLSSLELGDSALYFCASSPSGGNNEQFFGPGTRLTVL.